The following is a T cell receptor beta chain sequence with its context. Per the original methods: Amplification with reference gene primers provided the estimates of nucleated cell counts. Sequenced by immunoSEQ multiplex PCR; TCRdb stores in-frame clones only, minus some. V and J calls and clone size are those listed in that table; D and trimming were worked out from the DNA. The sample comprises 300,000 to 400,000 clones, 80% to 90% of which are singletons, and under 3% rests with the top ten. The CDR3 sequence is 16 residues long. Unmatched junction bases numbered 5, after V lost 0 bases and J lost 7 bases. The germline V gene has CDR1 MNHEY and CDR2 SVGAGI. The record originates from a study of blood T cell repertoires in COVID-19. Study details: From the United States, Italy and Spain came samples of acute and convalescent COVID-19. The analysed material was cDNA or gDNA that came from T cells, B-cell-depleted T cells, or PBMCs.

Patients in Seattle were enrolled during active infection, then followed longitudinally. Sequencing was performed on peripheral blood. The V call is TRBV6-5, the J call TRBJ2-1; TRBD2 matches 11 bases. The TCR was taken from a woman between 55 and 75 years old with COVID-19, enrolled during active disease. This CDR3 reads CASSYSGLAGGNEQFF. The CDR3 nucleotides read TGTGCCAGCAGTTACTCGGGGCTAGCGGGGGGTAATGAGCAGTTCTTC.